This TCR beta chain was found in a study of beta chain features in type 1 diabetes (dated by TCRdb to the late 2010s). With respect to the entire study: Patients and healthy donors did not differ in mean age, gender distribution, total cell number or subset yield. A total of under 120,000,000 sorted cells were examined across all samples, and RNA yield correlated strongly with the number of cells per subset. The study compared the TCRB repertoires of sorted circulating CD4+ T cell subsets in recently diagnosed type 1 diabetes patients with those in matched healthy donors. Regulatory and stem cell-like memory subsets were obtained from only 8 patients and roughly 8 healthy donors, while naive and central memory subsets were obtained from all 30 or so donors.

A few counts support this clone. Its antigen target is currently unknown. Per-base qualities were not stored, and no clone one base away is much larger. The CDR3 spans 11 residues, from the cysteine through the phenylalanine. The read is trimmed to its CDR3 DNA, 33 bases read in frame from base 1. Ends trimmed: V by 8 bases, J by 6 bases; bases unmatched to a gene: 0. The germline V gene specifies MDHEN as CDR1 and SYDVKM as CDR2. The paper as a whole reports these results and caveats: Type 1 diabetes patients showed a moderate but significant shortening of TCRB CDR3 length in all four CD4+ subsets. Shorter templates might have been favored by PCR, but patient and control samples were amplified and corrected together, so both groups would have been affected equally by any skew. Because cDNA rather than genomic DNA was sequenced, highly expressing activated cells could have been over-represented, although no difference in activation and CD3 levels was found between groups. Because the HLA sub-analyses included only small numbers of individuals, any influence of HLA type on TCRB rearrangement was left unresolved. Naive, central memory and regulatory TCRB repertoires appeared to be more alike among patients than among healthy donors. Patients with type 1 diabetes made fewer insertions and deleted more nucleotides at VDJ recombination sites, implying thymic rearrangement abnormalities.

Each donor gave one peripheral blood draw, around 0.12 L on average, collected into heparinised tubes. A BD FACSAria II and a panel including CD45RO, CCR7, CD25, CD127, CD95 and CD27 were used to sort naive, central memory, regulatory and stem cell-like memory CD4+ T cells. All sorted populations exceeded 95% purity. PBMCs were isolated right away by Lymphoprep density gradient centrifugation and were stained directly, without culture. Samples were stained and sorted in pairs, with one healthy donor and one patient per experiment, so that batch effects were minimized. The entire isolated RNA was reverse transcribed using the High Capacity cDNA Reverse Transcription Kit, and thus expressed TCRB transcripts were sequenced. Deep immunoSEQ sequencing was applied to naive, central memory and regulatory T cell samples, giving an average of approximately 3.8 million total reads per sample. Sorted cells were lysed in RLT buffer, and RNA was extracted using DNase-treated RNeasy Micro or Mini kits according to cell number. To prevent cross-contamination, every cell subset was processed on its own, while patient and healthy donor samples were processed together. TCRB sequences were amplified from cDNA with the immunoSEQ multiplex PCR, producing 87-bp fragments spanning the CDR3 region. Sequencing of the amplicons was done on the Illumina HiSeq platform. Processing in the source paper ran as follows. PCR bias was corrected computationally using synthetic template baselines, and reads within Hamming distance 2 were collapsed, with unmergeable singletons discarded. By aligning reads against IMGT, V, D and J genes, CDR3 length, and insertions or deletions at six rearrangement sites were assigned. Within each subset, clonotype counts were normalized to the number of sorted cells before true diversity and Gini coefficients were calculated with the tcR R package. The overlap coefficient, calculated on TCRB nucleotide sequences, was used to quantify repertoire sharing. As a proxy for the pre-selection repertoire, out-of-frame TCRB sequences from naive cells were analyzed. Held by TCRdb, this immuneACCESS table contains in-frame sequences only and omits some clones. Under half of the omission traces to an unresolved V gene where checked; the cause of the rest is unknown. V, J and clone size are taken as reported in that table, and D and trimming were inferred from the DNA itself. Here the sample has about 360,000 clones; 10% to 15% occur a single time. The ten biggest clones cover 0.017% of the sample.

Sequencing was performed on naive CD4+ T cells from blood. The cell subset or site label of this sample denotes: true naive CD4+ T cells. The chain uses TRBV28 and TRBJ2-2, with 7 bases matching TRBD1. This TCR was sampled from a man younger than 35 in good health. The CDR3 is CASQGAGELFF. The nucleotide sequence reads TGTGCCAGCCAGGGGGCCGGGGAGCTGTTTTTT.